The sample holds a few counts of the clone carrying this T cell receptor (beta chain). This sample is part of a study of T cells after yellow fever vaccination. Germline CDR1 and CDR2: LNHNV and YYDKDF (reference sequence). This CDR3 is built from 16 residues. V shed 0 bases and J 9 bases; nucleotides not matched to a gene: 7. TCRdb passed the 5' RACE reads through MiXCR, listing each CDR3 protein once. The sample has some 120,000 distinct CDR3 sequences, more than 7.5% seen once. Sequencing used CD8+ T cells sorted from PBMCs, obtained on the day of the yellow fever booster vaccination. The genes are TRBV15 and TRBJ2-1; 11 bases are shared with TRBD2. This clonotype originated in a man aged 18 to 35 who received the YFV17D yellow fever vaccine. This chain's CDR3 is CATSREGSGGAPEQFF. The CDR3 DNA reads TGTGCCACCAGCAGAGAAGGTAGCGGGGGGGCCCCTGAGCAGTTCTTC.